This T cell receptor beta chain was profiled in a study of OX40 agonist ivuxolimab in advanced cancers. Study findings and constraints: More expanded clones were seen, on average, in CD8+ T cells than in CD4+.

About this clone itself: Its specificity is not known.

The method was immunoSEQ multiplex PCR; TCRdb's version includes in-frame clones alone and lacks a portion of them. Among roughly 50,000 clones listed, roughly 91% were seen once. Trimming left V 1 base short and J 0 bases short, with 15 bases between. This CDR3 comprises 17 residues. The V gene's germline CDR1 is SGHAT and CDR2 FQNNGV. Sequencing was performed on CD4+ or CD8+ T cells sorted from blood, taken in a trial of the OX40 agonist ivuxolimab. The J gene is TRBJ1-1, the V gene TRBV11-2; TRBD1 might be the D (6 bases). The sequence was collected from an adult with an advanced solid tumor such as melanoma, head and neck, liver or kidney cancer. DNA of the CDR3: TGTGCCAGCAGCTTAGGCGTTGGGGGGGACATGAACACTGAAGCTTTCTTT. It specifies CASSLGVGGDMNTEAFF.